This passage covers 12 T cell receptor beta chains from one sample sequenced in a study of blood T cell repertoires in COVID-19. Sequencing used immunoSEQ multiplex PCR; TCRdb keeps in-frame clones, though not all of them. The data contain 140,000 or so clones, approximately 90% of them singletons. Material: peripheral blood. These receptors originate from a woman in her fifties or sixties with active or convalescent COVID-19.

The genes are TRBV19 and TRBJ1-5, with 10 bases aligning to TRBD1. Germline lookup yields CDR1 LNHDA and CDR2 SQIVND (reference sequence). The V gene end was trimmed by 1 base and the J gene end by 4 bases; junction bases not matched to a gene: 4. The CDR3 spans 16 residues. CDR3 nucleotide sequence: TGTGCCAGTAGTATAGTTGGGACAGGGGCAAATCAGCCCCAGCATTTT. It codes for CASSIVGTGANQPQHF.

The chain has TRBV19 and TRBJ2-5; the D gene is possibly TRBD2 (6 bases). Trimming took 2 bases from V and 9 from J, leaving 13 bases between them. The CDR3 extends over 13 amino acids. CDR1 is LNHDA, CDR2 SQIVND, per germline (reference sequence). The CDR3: CASSIMARRAQYF. DNA of the CDR3: TGTGCCAGTAGTATAATGGCCCGGAGGGCCCAGTACTTC. The full variable domain, rest sourced from reference TRBV19 and TRBJ2-5, is DGGITQSPKYLFRKEGQNVTLSCEQNLNHDAMYWYRQDPGQGLRLIYYSQIVNDFQKGDIAEGYSVSREKKESFPLTVTSAQKNPTAFYLCASSIMARRAQYFGPGTRLLVL.

V is TRBV24-1 and J is TRBJ2-7, with 7 bases that match TRBD1. V lost 3 bases, J lost 0 bases, and 4 bases stayed unmatched. CDR3 length: 15 amino acids. Per germline, CDR1 KGHDR and CDR2 SFDVKD. CDR3 loop: CATSDPWDSSYEQYF. CDR3 coding DNA: TGTGCCACCAGTGATCCATGGGACAGCTCCTACGAGCAGTACTTC.

Only one count was recorded for this clone. The chain couples TRBV7-8 to TRBJ2-6, with 10 bases matching TRBD1. Germline values: CDR1 SGHVS, CDR2 FQNEAQ. This CDR3 contains 19 residues. V was pared by 5 bases and J by 4 bases, with 14 bases of the junction left unmatched. CDR3: CASSPRGPGTGAGANVLTF. The CDR3 DNA is TGTGCCAGCAGCCCGCGAGGCCCCGGGACAGGGGCCGGGGCCAACGTCCTGACTTTC. The whole variable domain, filled in from reference TRBV7-8 and TRBJ2-6, reads GAGVSQSPRYKVAKRGQDVALRCDPISGHVSLFWYQQALGQGPEFLTYFQNEAQLDKSGLPSDRFFAERPEGSVSTLKIQRTQQEDSAVYLCASSPRGPGTGAGANVLTFGAGSRLTVL.

The chain recombines TRBV3-1 (or the pseudogene TRBV3-2) with TRBJ2-7; weak D call: TRBD2 (5 bases). Trimming took 1 base from V and 3 from J, leaving 10 bases between them. Germline V gene data show CDR1 as LGHDT and CDR2 as YNNKEL (reference sequence). The CDR3 runs to 14 residues. The CDR3 sequence is CASSQAAEHYEQYF. The CDR3 DNA follows: TGTGCCAGCAGCCAAGCAGCGGAGCACTACGAGCAGTACTTC.

This chain links TRBV12-3 or TRBV12-4 with TRBJ1-5, with unresolved D. V lost 1 base and J 6 bases, leaving 4 bases between the germline ends. CDR3 size: 12 residues. CDR3 amino acids: CASSLELQPQHF. The CDR3 nucleotides are TGTGCCAGCAGTTTAGAGCTTCAGCCCCAGCATTTT.

This rearrangement joins TRBV30 to TRBJ2-5; weak D call: TRBD2 (5 bases). CDR1 and CDR2 (germline): GTSNPN, SVGIG (reference sequence). CDR3 length: 13 amino acids. V was shortened by 3 bases and J by 5 bases, with 13 bases between the two germline ends. CDR3 loop: CAWSRGTRETQYF. The CDR3 bases are TGTGCCTGGAGCCGGGGTACCCGTGAGACCCAGTACTTC.

About this clone: Within the sample, other DNA sequences also encode this same CDR3. The chain recombines TRBV5-1 with TRBJ1-1; no clear D gene. CDR1 and CDR2 from the germline V gene are SGHRS and YFSETQ. This CDR3 is 13 amino acids long. V gave up 0 bases and J gave up 4 bases, with 7 bases separating them. CDR3 amino acids: CASSLGAGTEAFF. The CDR3 region has the DNA TGCGCCAGCAGCTTGGGGGCGGGCACTGAAGCTTTCTTT.

V and J are TRBV4-3 and TRBJ2-1, with TRBD2 identical over 13 bases. The V gene end was trimmed by 4 bases and the J gene end by 4 bases; junction bases not matched to a gene: 7. Germline CDR1 LGHNA, CDR2 YSLEER. The CDR3 has 17 residues. CDR3 amino acids: CASSLQSGLAGYNEQFF. In DNA form, the CDR3 reads TGCGCCAGCAGCCTTCAATCGGGACTAGCGGGGTACAATGAGCAGTTCTTC.

The chain couples TRBV15 to TRBJ1-2, with D possibly matching TRBD1 (6 bases). Germline loops: CDR1 LNHNV, CDR2 YYDKDF (reference sequence). This CDR3 is 17 amino acids long. V lost 3 bases and J 4 bases, leaving 21 bases between the germline ends. As DNA, the CDR3 is TGTGCCACCAGCAGGGCCAGGACAGACGATTTGTTCTATGGCTACACCTTC. The encoded protein is CATSRARTDDLFYGYTF.

The V call is TRBV6-5, the J call TRBJ1-2; 9 bases fit TRBD1. Germline V CDR1 and CDR2: MNHEY, SVGAGI. Trimming removed 7 bases from V and 3 bases from J; junction bases left unmatched: 6. This CDR3 has 14 amino acids. As DNA, the CDR3 is TGTGCCAGCACCCGGGGACAGGGTGACTATGGCTACACCTTC. It translates to CASTRGQGDYGYTF.

V and J are TRBV12-3 or TRBV12-4 and TRBJ1-2; TRBD1 is a possible D gene (6 bases). The V end lost 3 bases, the J end lost 8 bases, and 13 bases lay between the germline ends. CDR3 length equals 13 residues. The CDR3 nucleotides read TGTGCCAGCAGTTTTAACAGGGTGCAAGGCTACACCTTC. It encodes CASSFNRVQGYTF.